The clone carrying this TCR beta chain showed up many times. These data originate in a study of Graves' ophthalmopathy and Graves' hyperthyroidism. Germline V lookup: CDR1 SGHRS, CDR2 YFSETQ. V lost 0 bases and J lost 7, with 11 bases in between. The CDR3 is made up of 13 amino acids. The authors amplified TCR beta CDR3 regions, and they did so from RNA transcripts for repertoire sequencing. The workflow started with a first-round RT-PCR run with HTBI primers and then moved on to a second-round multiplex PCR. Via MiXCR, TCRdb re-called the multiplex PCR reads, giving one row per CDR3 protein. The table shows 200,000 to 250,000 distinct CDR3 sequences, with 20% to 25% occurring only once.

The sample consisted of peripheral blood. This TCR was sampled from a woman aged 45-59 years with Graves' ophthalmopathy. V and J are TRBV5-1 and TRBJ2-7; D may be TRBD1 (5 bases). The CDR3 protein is CASSLDTPGEQYF. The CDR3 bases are TGCGCCAGCAGCTTGGATACCCCAGGGGAGCAGTACTTC.